This entry features one T cell receptor (beta chain) sequence. This table comes from immunoSEQ multiplex PCR, and its TCRdb copy is limited to in-frame clones, with some not included. The sample has about 60,000 clones, about 86% seen once; the top ten hold around a sixth. The CDR3 length is 14 residues. V was cut by 2 bases and J by 3 bases, with 14 bases left in between. Per germline, CDR1 GTSNPN and CDR2 SVGIG (reference sequence). This entry belongs to a study of blood T cell repertoires in COVID-19. Study background: Whether acute or convalescent, the COVID-19 samples came from the United States, Italy and Spain. Sources were T cells, B-cell-depleted T cells, or PBMCs; the material itself was cDNA or gDNA.

Sequencing used peripheral blood. The clonotype originates from an elderly woman with active COVID-19. The rearrangement joins TRBV30 to TRBJ2-7; TRBD2 is a possible D gene (6 bases). In nucleotides, the CDR3 is TGTGCCTGGAGTCCGGGACTCTCGGGCTACGAGCAGTACTTC. Residues: CAWSPGLSGYEQYF.